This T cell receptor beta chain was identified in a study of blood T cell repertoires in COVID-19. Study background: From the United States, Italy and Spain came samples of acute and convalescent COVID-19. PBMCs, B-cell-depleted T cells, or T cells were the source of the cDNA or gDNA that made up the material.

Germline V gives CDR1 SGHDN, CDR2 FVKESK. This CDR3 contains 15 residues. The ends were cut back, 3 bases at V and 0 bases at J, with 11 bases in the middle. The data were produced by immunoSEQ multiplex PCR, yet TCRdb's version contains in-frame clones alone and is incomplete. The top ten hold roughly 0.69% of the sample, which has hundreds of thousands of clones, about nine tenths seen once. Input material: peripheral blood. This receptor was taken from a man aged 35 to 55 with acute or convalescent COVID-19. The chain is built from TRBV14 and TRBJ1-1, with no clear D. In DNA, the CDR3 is TGTGCCAGCAGCCACCGGAGTTCTATGAACACTGAAGCTTTCTTT. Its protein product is CASSHRSSMNTEAFF.